Sequencing of this T cell receptor (beta chain) was carried out in a study of T cells in Graves' hyperthyroidism and ophthalmopathy (dated by TCRdb to about 2019). At the level of the whole study: TCR V-J signatures able to tell the groups apart were searched for in a discovery cohort of about a hundred patients, of whom about 40 had Graves' ophthalmopathy and under 65 had stable Graves' hyperthyroidism. Prospective prediction of ophthalmopathy was tested in an independent validation cohort consisting of about 20 hyperthyroidism patients and some 15 patients who later progressed to ophthalmopathy. The roughly 91 discovery patients were randomly divided into training and test sets at a 7:3 ratio. In about six Graves' hyperthyroidism patients, the study also compared T-cell repertoires from thyroid tissue with T-cell repertoires from blood. After sampling, hyperthyroidism patients received methimazole starting at 30 mg daily, and ophthalmopathy patients received high-dose intravenous methylprednisolone. TCR Vbeta CDR3 sequencing of some 140 peripheral blood samples (43 ophthalmopathy, roughly 74 hyperthyroidism and approximately 17 progressor patients) is reported in the paper. Study-wide conclusions, independent of this receptor: No statistical method was used to set the sample size in advance, and investigators knew the group allocation. Ophthalmopathy was separated from stable hyperthyroidism by a 13 V-J signature model, with about 88% sensitivity and about 81% specificity obtained in cross-validation and 80%/75% obtained in testing. Most expanded thyroid clonotypes (frequency above 0.001) were also found in blood, which suggests that blood repertoires may mirror thyroid immune responses. During validation, the model predicted progression to ophthalmopathy a median of roughly 7.1 months ahead of onset, with around 70% sensitivity and roughly 75% specificity.

The CDR3 starts with the cysteine, ends with the phenylalanine, and has 13 residues. CDR3 DNA only is kept here, 39 bases in frame from base 1. Germline trimming: 3 bases from V, 8 bases from J; junction bases outside gene matches: 4. The CDR1 and CDR2 encoded by the germline V gene (reference sequence) are LGHDT and YNNKEL. Any patient with an uncontrolled infection, another autoimmune disease, pregnancy or lactation was excluded. Diagnoses were based on clinical symptoms, serum thyroxine and TRAb, thyroid ultrasound and orbital computed tomography. Trizol reagent was used to extract total RNA, and RNA quality was then checked on an Agilent 2100 Bioanalyzer. TCR beta CDR3 regions were amplified from RNA transcripts. The TCR CDR3 was subjected to a first round of RT-PCR using the HTBI primer set and the Qiagen OneStep RT-PCR kit. Libraries were constructed in a second round of multiplex PCR, after which size selection and purification were performed. Paired-end sequencing of the libraries was performed with 100 bp reads on an Illumina HiSeq2000. The source study handled its data this way. SOAPnuke was used to process the raw data, throwing out any read that contained adapters or uncalled bases, had a mean Phred below 15, or lacked an exact constant-primer or identifier match. COPE v1.2.5 was used to merge high-quality paired reads, and clonotypes were defined as unique nucleotide sequences. MiTCR v1.1 was used to align clonotypes to the IMGT TRBV, TRBD and TRBJ reference segments. Analysis was restricted to V-J combinations with a frequency above 0.0001, which covered 98% to 99.2% of repertoires. The TCS score was defined as F50 (clonal expansion) divided by E x V (chaos), with BLOSUM62-based TCRdist calculated between CDR3 peptides within each V-J. Welch's t-statistics and random forest reduced around 520 V-J features to under 15, which were used in a naive Bayes classifier (R e1071). Thyroid-blood repertoire similarity was quantified with the Morisita-Horn index. TCRdb reworked the public reads: Q25 trimming with fastp, MiXCR clone assembly, productive beta chains retained. Rows with one shared CDR3 protein collapse into an entry with the most common genes and DNA. What appears here as the V and J calls and clone size reflects TCRdb's work, not the paper's. For this sample there are 490,000 or so distinct CDR3 sequences; over 45% appear just once. The biggest ten clones account for about two fifths of the sample.

This clonotype was observed many times. Its antigen is still unknown. Base-call qualities are not available, and no considerably larger clone is one nucleotide away. Specimen: peripheral blood or thyroid tissue (not recorded which). The TCR was taken from an adult woman with Graves' disease, either hyperthyroidism or ophthalmopathy (not recorded which). The chain links TRBV3-1 with TRBJ1-1, and TRBD1 aligns with 9 junction nucleotides. The sequenced DNA: TGTGCCAGCAGCCATCTCACAGGGGGCGAAGCTTTCTTT. Its coded protein is CASSHLTGGEAFF.